Presented here are 23 T cell receptor beta chains from one specimen sequenced in a study of blood T cell repertoires in COVID-19. Repertoires were generated with immunoSEQ multiplex PCR, while TCRdb's copy carries only in-frame clones and drops some. The sample contains more than 400,000 clones, roughly 90% of which appear only once. Material: PBMCs or T cells enriched from blood (not recorded which). Receptor source: a woman aged 18-30 years who had recovered from COVID-19.

The chain has TRBV7-9 and TRBJ1-1, with D uncertain. V was trimmed by 7 bases and J by 0 bases, leaving 15 bases between them. This CDR3 region has 15 residues. The germline V gene has CDR1 SEHNR and CDR2 FQNEAQ (reference sequence). In DNA form, the CDR3 reads TGTGCCAGCAACCATTTCCAGGCACTGAACACTGAAGCTTTCTTT. Amino acids: CASNHFQALNTEAFF. Based on the CDR3 plus reference TRBV7-9 and TRBJ1-1, the full variable domain is DTGVSQNPRHKITKRGQNVTFRCDPISEHNRLYWYRQTLGQGPEFLTYFQNEAQLEKSRLLSDRFSAERPKGSFSTLEIQRTEQGDSAMYLCASNHFQALNTEAFFGQGTRLTVV.

In its sample, this clone was seen a few times. This rearrangement joins TRBV28 to TRBJ1-5; no definite D call. Germline V CDR1 and CDR2: MDHEN, SYDVKM. V was clipped by 3 bases and J by 4 bases, with 7 bases between them. This CDR3 has 13 amino acids. The CDR3 coding sequence is TGTGCCAGCAGTTTTGGAGCGAATCAGCCCCAGCATTTT. Its protein product is CASSFGANQPQHF.

Here the CDR3 reads CASSLEEGLNTEAFF. In DNA form, the CDR3 reads TGTGCCAGCAGCTTGGAAGAGGGCCTGAACACTGAAGCTTTCTTT. The V call is TRBV5-8, the J call TRBJ1-1; D unresolved. Per germline, CDR1 SGHTS and CDR2 YDEGEE. This CDR3 is built from 15 residues. The V end lost 0 bases, the J end lost 0 bases, and 9 bases lay between the germline ends.

The chain has TRBV5-1 and TRBJ1-1, with 10 bases identical to TRBD1. Trimming took 5 bases from V and 0 from J; bases not matched to a gene: 10. Germline CDR1 is SGHRS and CDR2 is YFSETQ. The CDR3 loop spans 17 amino acids. The CDR3 spells CASSLNSGQGMNTEAFF. The CDR3 region has the DNA TGCGCCAGCAGTTTAAATTCGGGACAGGGGATGAACACTGAAGCTTTCTTT.

This chain uses TRBV12-3 or TRBV12-4 with TRBJ1-2; TRBD1 matches 7 bases. With 5 bases clipped from V and 4 bases from J, the junction kept 1 base outside the gene matches. The length of the CDR3 is 12 residues. The DNA of the CDR3 is TGTGCCAGCAGTCGGGACAGCTATGGCTACACCTTC. Its protein is CASSRDSYGYTF.

The gene calls are TRBV12-3 or TRBV12-4 and TRBJ2-1; 10 positions match TRBD2. The CDR3 covers 13 residues. Trimming cost V 3 bases and J 15 bases; bases outside gene matches: 8. CDR3: CASSFLSSGGSFF. The CDR3 DNA reads TGTGCCAGCAGTTTCCTTTCTAGCGGGGGCTCGTTCTTC.

The V call is TRBV7-2, the J call TRBJ2-1, with D tentatively TRBD1 (6 bases). V shed 0 bases and J shed 1 base, with 7 bases lying between them. Per the germline V gene, CDR1 is SGHTA and CDR2 is FQGNSA. CDR3 length: 15 residues. The CDR3 reads CASSLATGSYNEQFF. The CDR3 coding sequence is TGTGCCAGCAGCTTAGCCACAGGGTCCTACAATGAGCAGTTCTTC.

This chain joins TRBV4-1 and TRBJ1-4; D is unresolved. Germline V gene data show CDR1 as MGHRA and CDR2 as YSYEKL. V lost 0 bases and J 13 bases, leaving 15 bases between the germline ends. This CDR3 contains 14 residues. In nucleotides, the CDR3 is TGCGCCAGCAGCCAAGATTTGATGGAGGGAAGACTGTTTTTT. This gives the protein CASSQDLMEGRLFF.

The V and J genes are TRBV27 and TRBJ2-5; 7 positions agree with TRBD1. This CDR3 has 16 amino acids. Germline V gene data show CDR1 as MNHEY and CDR2 as SMNVEV (reference sequence). The V and J ends lost 0 bases and 5 bases, in that order; junction bases with no gene match: 9. The CDR3 loop is CASSLSGRGTRETQYF. CDR3 sequence (DNA): TGTGCCAGCAGTTTATCGGGCAGGGGGACGCGGGAGACCCAGTACTTC.

This clone was seen only once. The rearrangement joins TRBV11-2 to TRBJ2-3; 7 bases fit TRBD2. There are 17 residues in the CDR3. CDR1 and CDR2 from the germline V gene are SGHAT and FQNNGV. J was trimmed by 2 bases and V by 0 bases; bases with no gene match: 8. Here the CDR3 DNA reads TGTGCCAGCAGCTTAGAGACCAGCGGGATGCCCACAGATACGCAGTATTTT. It is translated as CASSLETSGMPTDTQYF.

V and J are TRBV28 and TRBJ2-5; possibly TRBD1 for D (8 bases). The ends were cut back, 6 bases at V and 5 bases at J, with 19 bases in the middle. The CDR3 is made up of 15 amino acids. The germline V gene has CDR1 MDHEN and CDR2 SYDVKM. DNA of the CDR3: TGTGCCAGCAGCTCCCTTACAGGGGGAGGGGAGACCCAGTACTTC. This codes for CASSSLTGGGETQYF.

The rearrangement joins TRBV19 to TRBJ2-3; 8 positions agree with TRBD2. The germline CDR1 and CDR2 sequences are LNHDA and SQIVND (reference sequence). The junction had 3 bases not matched to a gene; V was cut back by 6 bases and J by 1 base. This CDR3 spans 14 amino acids. The CDR3 nucleotides read TGTGCCAGTAGAGGGCGGGGGGGCACAGATACGCAGTATTTT. It yields the protein CASRGRGGTDTQYF.

The CDR3 DNA sequence: TGTGCCAGCAGCGTAGGTGTGGGGGCGCGCGCCGGGGAGCTGTTTTTT. Translating it yields CASSVGVGARAGELFF. The genes are TRBV5-6 and TRBJ2-2; the D gene is possibly TRBD1 (6 bases). Deletions cut 4 bases from V and 6 bases from J, with 19 bases between. Germline V gives CDR1 SGHDT, CDR2 YYEEEE. The CDR3 runs 16 residues.

The gene calls are TRBV9 and TRBJ2-7, with no clear D. The V end was cut by 1 base, the J end by 5 bases, with 4 bases between. The CDR3 is 11 amino acids. Germline assignment: CDR1 SGDLS and CDR2 YYNGEE. CDR3 DNA sequence: TGTGCCAGCAGCGTATTTAACGAGCAGTACTTC. This encodes CASSVFNEQYF.

This chain connects TRBV25-1 to TRBJ2-3, with 9 bases fitting TRBD1. J gave up 8 bases and V 4 bases, and 13 bases lay outside the gene matches. The CDR3 has 16 residues. Germline V gives CDR1 MGHDK, CDR2 SYGVNS. CDR3 DNA sequence: TGTGCCAGCAGTGCAAACCGGGACAGGGTAGAAGGTACGCAGTATTTT. Its protein product is CASSANRDRVEGTQYF.

The J gene is TRBJ1-5, the V gene TRBV2; possibly TRBD1 for D (6 bases). Trimming left V 1 base short and J 2 bases short, with 9 bases between. The CDR3 loop spans 15 amino acids. Germline V gene lookup returns CDR1 SNHLY and CDR2 FYNNEI. The CDR3: CASSEGPGGNQPQHF. The CDR3 DNA reads TGTGCCAGCAGTGAAGGGCCAGGGGGCAATCAGCCCCAGCATTTT.

The V and J genes are TRBV6-5 and TRBJ1-4; 8 bases map to TRBD1. V shed 5 bases and J 7 bases; nucleotides not matched to a gene: 6. The germline V gene encodes CDR1 MNHEY and CDR2 SVGAGI. The CDR3 sequence is 14 residues long. CDR3 sequence: CASSTDRGGEKLFF. For the CDR3, the DNA is TGTGCCAGCAGTACCGACAGGGGAGGTGAAAAACTGTTTTTT.

The V gene is TRBV30, the J gene TRBJ1-2; D is undetermined. There are 11 residues in the CDR3. Trimming pared 0 bases from V and 8 bases from J, leaving 7 bases between. Germline lookup yields CDR1 GTSNPN and CDR2 SVGIG (reference sequence). The CDR3, as DNA: TGTGCCTGGAGTGTACTGTACGGCTACACCTTC. Translation gives CAWSVLYGYTF. The full variable domain, its missing parts supplied by reference TRBV30 and TRBJ1-2, is SQTIHQWPATLVQPVGSPLSLECTVEGTSNPNLYWYRQAAGRGLQLLFYSVGIGQISSEVPQNLSASRPQDRQFILSSKKLLLSDSGFYLCAWSVLYGYTFGSGTRLTVV.

This sequence joins TRBV10-2 and TRBJ2-3; 9 bases line up with TRBD2. The CDR3 is 16 residues long. After removal of 0 bases from V and 5 bases from J, the junction contained 6 bases not matched to a gene. Germline CDR1 reads WSHSY; CDR2 reads SAAADI. DNA for the CDR3: TGCGCCAGCAGTGAGTCGGGAGCGGGGGGTGGAGATACGCAGTATTTT. It codes for CASSESGAGGGDTQYF.

The chain links TRBV3-1 (or the pseudogene TRBV3-2) to TRBJ2-1, with 9 bases lining up with TRBD2. The germline V gene encodes CDR1 LGHDT and CDR2 YNNKEL (reference sequence). CDR3 length: 14 amino acids. V lost 7 bases, J lost 7 bases, and 8 bases stayed unmatched. CDR3 coding DNA: TGTGCCAGCACCTTGGGCGGGGGGGCAAATGAGCAGTTCTTC. This sequence encodes CASTLGGGANEQFF.

V and J are TRBV30 and TRBJ1-5; 7 positions agree with TRBD1. Germline values: CDR1 GTSNPN, CDR2 SVGIG (reference sequence). J was trimmed by 5 bases and V by 0 bases; bases with no gene match: 4. CDR3 length: 14 amino acids. In DNA form, the CDR3 reads TGTGCCTGGAGTGTAGGGACAGATTATCAGCCCCAGCATTTT. This sequence encodes CAWSVGTDYQPQHF.

J is TRBJ1-5 and V is TRBV27; the D is unclear. V gave up 3 bases and J gave up 7 bases, with 16 bases separating them. The CDR3 contains 15 residues. CDR1 and CDR2 from the germline V gene are MNHEY and SMNVEV (reference sequence). The CDR3 loop is CASSLTFGVSQPQHF. CDR3 coding DNA: TGTGCCAGCAGTTTGACCTTCGGGGTCAGCCAGCCCCAGCATTTT.

This sequence joins TRBV6-5 and TRBJ2-3; possible D gene TRBD2, 7 bases. This CDR3 has 16 residues. The germline CDR1 and CDR2 sequences are MNHEY and SVGAGI. V dropped 0 bases and J dropped 3 bases, with 13 bases sitting between them. CDR3 sequence (DNA): TGTGCCAGCAGTTACTCGGTTAAGGGGGGGACAGATACGCAGTATTTT. Protein sequence: CASSYSVKGGTDTQYF.